The 9 T cell receptor beta chains below were found in one sample sequenced in a study of control samples from healthy donors and cancer patients. Generated by immunoSEQ multiplex PCR, the TCRdb table keeps only in-frame clones and is missing some. The profile shows 51,000 or so clones, 80% of them singletons. The sequencing sample was made of blood. These receptors all stem from a man in his 70s in good health.

This clone was seen only a few times. This chain joins TRBV11-3 and TRBJ1-4; weak D call: TRBD1 (5 bases). The ends were cut back, 5 bases at V and 8 bases at J, with 24 bases in the middle. CDR1 and CDR2 from the germline V gene are SGHNT and YENEEA. CDR3 length: 17 residues. In DNA, the CDR3 is TGTGCCAGCAGCCAAACAAGGTGGGGGTCCGGGCAGGAAAAACTGTTTTTT. Translating gives CASSQTRWGSGQEKLFF.

This clone is a singleton in its sample. The chain links TRBV11-1 to TRBJ1-1; perhaps TRBD1 as D (5 bases). V was cut by 5 bases and J by 0 bases, with 7 bases left in between. The CDR3 totals 13 residues. Germline loops: CDR1 SGHAT, CDR2 FQDESV (reference sequence). CDR3 sequence (DNA): TGTGCCAGCAGCCGACAGTTGAACACTGAAGCTTTCTTT. It encodes CASSRQLNTEAFF.

The genes are TRBV5-1 and TRBJ2-3; no reliable D call. Germline assignment: CDR1 SGHRS and CDR2 YFSETQ. V was trimmed by 2 bases and J by 2 bases, leaving 9 bases between them. CDR3 length: 14 amino acids. CDR3 region: CASSLATFTDTQYF. Here the CDR3 DNA reads TGCGCCAGCAGCTTAGCAACATTCACAGATACGCAGTATTTT. The full variable domain, rest sourced from reference TRBV5-1 and TRBJ2-3, is KAGVTQTPRYLIKTRGQQVTLSCSPISGHRSVSWYQQTPGQGLQFLFEYFSETQRNKGNFPGRFSGRQFSNSRSEMNVSTLELGDSALYLCASSLATFTDTQYFGPGTRLTVL.

This clone was recorded a few times. The V and J genes are TRBV2 and TRBJ2-6, with D hard to call. The CDR3 totals 13 residues. Germline V lookup: CDR1 SNHLY, CDR2 FYNNEI. Trimming stripped 8 bases from V and 4 bases from J, with 9 bases between. The CDR3 DNA follows: TGTGCCAGCGGCTTTGCAGGGGCCAACGTCCTGACTTTC. Protein sequence: CASGFAGANVLTF.

The chain recombines TRBV12-5 with TRBJ2-7, with unresolved D. V was trimmed by 5 bases and J by 3 bases, leaving 11 bases between them. The CDR3 sequence is 13 residues long. From germline, CDR1 is LGHNT and CDR2 FRNRAP. The CDR3 reads CASGPSGFYEQYF. The CDR3, as DNA: TGTGCTAGTGGTCCGTCGGGCTTCTACGAGCAGTACTTC. The complete variable domain, with remaining parts taken from reference TRBV12-5 and TRBJ2-7, reads DARVTQTPRHKVTEMGQEVTMRCQPILGHNTVFWYRQTMMQGLELLAYFRNRAPLDDSGMPKDRFSAEMPDATLATLKIQPSEPRDSAVYFCASGPSGFYEQYFGPGTRLTVT.

This sequence joins TRBV6-5 and TRBJ2-2, with 7 positions matching TRBD1. Germline V gene lookup returns CDR1 MNHEY and CDR2 SVGAGI. V dropped 6 bases and J dropped 5; count of bases not matched to a gene: 9. The CDR3 is made up of 15 amino acids. CDR3 in amino acids: CASSAFPGGTGELFF. As DNA, the CDR3 is TGTGCCAGCAGCGCCTTCCCAGGGGGAACCGGGGAGCTGTTTTTT.

This chain uses TRBV12-3 or TRBV12-4 with TRBJ2-5; a possible D gene is TRBD2 (6 bases). Trimming took off 7 bases at V and 1 base at J, with 10 bases between the two ends. This CDR3 has 13 residues. CDR3 bases: TGTGCCAGCACCCGGGGAGGCCAAGAGACCCAGTACTTC. Translation: CASTRGGQETQYF.

This clone is medium-sized (0.01 to 0.1%) within its sample. The chain combines TRBV5-1 with TRBJ2-1; 9 bases are shared with TRBD2. The CDR3 totals 15 residues. Per the germline V gene, CDR1 is SGHRS and CDR2 is YFSETQ. Trimming took 4 bases from V and 4 from J; bases not matched to a gene: 6. CDR3 residues: CASSTYSGSYNEQFF. DNA for the CDR3: TGCGCCAGCAGCACGTATAGCGGGAGTTACAATGAGCAGTTCTTC. The full variable domain, rest sourced from reference TRBV5-1 and TRBJ2-1, is KAGVTQTPRYLIKTRGQQVTLSCSPISGHRSVSWYQQTPGQGLQFLFEYFSETQRNKGNFPGRFSGRQFSNSRSEMNVSTLELGDSALYLCASSTYSGSYNEQFFGPGTRLTVL.

This clone was seen only a few times. This rearrangement joins TRBV9 to TRBJ1-4; no clear D gene. CDR3 size: 14 residues. Germline-derived CDR1 and CDR2 are SGDLS and YYNGEE. The V end was cut by 5 bases, the J end by 8 bases, with 16 bases between. The DNA of the CDR3 is TGTGCCAGCAGTCCGCGGCATAATGGGGAAAAACTGTTTTTT. Its protein is CASSPRHNGEKLFF.